Each of the 31 T cell receptor beta chains below was sequenced from the same sample in a study of shared clonotypes between healthy human individuals. Assay: immunoSEQ multiplex PCR; the TCRdb copy retains only in-frame clones and omits some. The data show just over 2,000,000 clones, approximately 94% seen once. Naivety among CD8 cells was defined by CD45RO negativity and positive CCR7 selection, thereby excluding terminally differentiated effector memory CD45RA+ cells. The material sequenced was naive CD8+ T cells sorted from blood. These receptor sequences come from a man younger than 35 in good health.

To note about this clone: The sample carries other DNA sequences with the same CDR3. The chain carries TRBV27 and TRBJ2-7; D gene unclear. This CDR3 spans 13 amino acids. CDR1 and CDR2 from the germline V gene are MNHEY and SMNVEV (reference sequence). V was trimmed by 2 bases and J by 2 bases, leaving 7 bases between them. Here the CDR3 reads CASSLGITYEQYF. The CDR3 bases are TGTGCCAGCAGTTTAGGCATTACCTACGAGCAGTACTTC.

CDR3 in amino acids: CASSLVTGSNEKLFF. Written as DNA, the CDR3 is TGTGCCAGCAGCTTAGTCACCGGCTCGAATGAAAAACTGTTTTTT. The chain links TRBV7-2 to TRBJ1-4; the D is unclear. CDR1 and CDR2 from the germline V gene are SGHTA and FQGNSA. The CDR3 extends over 15 amino acids. Trimming removed 1 base from V and 5 bases from J, with 11 bases in between. Full variable domain (missing parts from reference TRBV7-2 and TRBJ1-4): GAGVSQSPSNKVTEKGKDVELRCDPISGHTALYWYRQSLGQGLEFLIYFQGNSAPDKSGLPSDRFSAERTGGSVSTLTIQRTQQEDSAVYLCASSLVTGSNEKLFFGSGTQLSVL.

The rearrangement links TRBV2 to TRBJ1-2; D remains unclear. Germline lookup yields CDR1 SNHLY and CDR2 FYNNEI. Trimming left V 7 bases short and J 5 bases short, with 8 bases between. This CDR3 has 11 residues. The CDR3: CASIVRYGYTF. CDR3 sequence (DNA): TGTGCCAGCATCGTCAGATATGGCTACACCTTC.

The V gene is TRBV12-5, the J gene TRBJ2-3, with no clear D. The germline V gene has CDR1 LGHNT and CDR2 FRNRAP. The germline V and J ends were trimmed by 7 bases and 1 base, with 15 bases remaining between them. The CDR3 contains 15 residues. CDR3 nucleotides: TGTGCTAGTGCCTCCTCTGACCCCCGCACAGATACGCAGTATTTT. It codes for CASASSDPRTDTQYF.

The rearrangement joins TRBV6-6 to TRBJ2-7; D not resolved. Trimming pared 6 bases from V and 4 bases from J, leaving 16 bases between. The CDR3 spans 14 residues. CDR1 and CDR2 (germline): MNHNY, SVGAGI (reference sequence). As DNA, the CDR3 is TGTGCCAGCAGCCCTGTTACAATCTTGTACGAGCAGTACTTC. This codes for CASSPVTILYEQYF.

In the case of this clone: Other DNA sequences of this sample code for an identical CDR3. The V gene is TRBV11-2, the J gene TRBJ2-7; D gene unclear. V lost 3 bases and J lost 2, with 8 bases in between. The germline V gene has CDR1 SGHAT and CDR2 FQNNGV. This CDR3 spans 13 amino acids. Here the CDR3 reads CASSLGRAYEQYF. The CDR3 DNA is TGTGCCAGCAGCTTGGGAAGAGCCTACGAGCAGTACTTC.

The table lists this clone with a count of one. The V and J genes are TRBV7-9 and TRBJ2-5; maybe TRBD1 (5 bases). The V end was cut by 0 bases, the J end by 5 bases, with 13 bases between. CDR3 length equals 15 residues. Germline V gives CDR1 SEHNR, CDR2 FQNEAQ (reference sequence). The CDR3 DNA sequence: TGTGCCAGCAGCTTAGCTCAGGGCTTCGAGGAGACCCAGTACTTC. Translating gives CASSLAQGFEETQYF.

This chain links TRBV27 with TRBJ1-6; D is ambiguous. CDR1 is MNHEY and CDR2 is SMNVEV in the germline V gene (reference sequence). The V end was cut by 5 bases, the J end by 7 bases, with 18 bases between. The CDR3 sequence is 16 residues long. Written as DNA, the CDR3 is TGTGCCAGCAGTCCCCCGGGCCGGCCCATGAATTCACCCCTCCACTTT. The encoded protein is CASSPPGRPMNSPLHF.

This chain links TRBV19 with TRBJ2-1, with TRBD2 matching 8 bases. V lost 10 bases, J lost 1 base, and 6 bases stayed unmatched. Germline-derived CDR1 and CDR2 are LNHDA and SQIVND (reference sequence). The CDR3 contains 14 residues. CDR3 amino acids: CATNTGGSYNEQFF. The CDR3 DNA reads as TGTGCCACCAATACGGGGGGGTCCTACAATGAGCAGTTCTTC.

The gene calls are TRBV12-5 and TRBJ2-2; the D gene is possibly TRBD2 (6 bases). This CDR3 has 12 amino acids. The V gene lost 11 bases and the J gene lost 4 bases, with 11 bases spanning the gap. The germline gives CDR1 LGHNT, CDR2 FRNRAP. The DNA of the CDR3 is TGTGCTTCGGCGGGACCCACCGGGGAGCTGTTTTTT. Its protein product is CASAGPTGELFF. Drawing the rest from reference TRBV12-5 and TRBJ2-2, the complete variable domain is DARVTQTPRHKVTEMGQEVTMRCQPILGHNTVFWYRQTMMQGLELLAYFRNRAPLDDSGMPKDRFSAEMPDATLATLKIQPSEPRDSAVYFCASAGPTGELFFGEGSRLTVL.

V is TRBV9 and J is TRBJ2-3, with 7 nucleotides matching TRBD2. The V gene end was trimmed by 4 bases and the J gene end by 0 bases; junction bases not matched to a gene: 5. Looked up from germline, CDR1 is SGDLS and CDR2 is YYNGEE. The CDR3 runs 15 residues. The CDR3 DNA follows: TGTGCCAGCAGCAGCGGGACTCTAAGCACAGATACGCAGTATTTT. Protein product: CASSSGTLSTDTQYF.

J is TRBJ2-7 and V is TRBV28; D gene unclear. The V gene lost 2 bases and the J gene lost 1 base, with 9 bases spanning the gap. From germline, CDR1 is MDHEN and CDR2 SYDVKM. The CDR3 consists of 14 residues. The CDR3 DNA reads TGTGCCAGCAGTTTAGGAGCGCCTTCCTACGAGCAGTACTTC. This codes for CASSLGAPSYEQYF.

This chain links TRBV28 with TRBJ2-1; a possible D gene is TRBD2 (5 bases). This CDR3 spans 11 amino acids. Between the trimmed V and J ends, which lost 4 bases and 10 bases, there was a span of 8 bases. The V gene's germline CDR1 is MDHEN and CDR2 SYDVKM. CDR3 protein: CASSSGVEQFF. Written as DNA, the CDR3 is TGTGCCAGCAGTTCCGGGGTCGAGCAGTTCTTC.

The V call is TRBV2, the J call TRBJ2-7; 7 nucleotides align to TRBD1. Germline V CDR1 and CDR2: SNHLY, FYNNEI. This CDR3 has 11 residues. Unmatched junction bases numbered 6, after V lost 5 bases and J lost 11 bases. CDR3 in DNA: TGTGCCAGCAGTTCCGGGACAGTTGAGTACTTC. Amino acids: CASSSGTVEYF.

This chain joins TRBV10-3 and TRBJ2-1; D tentatively reads TRBD1 or TRBD2 (6 bases each). The V end was cut by 2 bases, the J end by 5 bases, with 13 bases between. The CDR3 spans 15 residues. Germline V gene lookup returns CDR1 ENHRY and CDR2 SYGVKD. For the CDR3, the DNA is TGTGCCATCAGTGAGGCCGGGGGCTTAAACAATGAGCAGTTCTTC. This encodes CAISEAGGLNNEQFF.

The V call is TRBV7-9, the J call TRBJ2-7; D is unclear. The CDR3 has 16 residues. CDR1 is SEHNR and CDR2 is FQNEAQ in the germline V gene (reference sequence). V gave up 1 base and J gave up 1 base, with 14 bases separating them. In DNA, the CDR3 is TGTGCCAGCAGCTTAGAACCGACACCCGTATCCTACGAGCAGTACTTC. Translation: CASSLEPTPVSYEQYF.

Concerning this clone: This sample includes further DNA sequences coding for the same CDR3. The V gene is TRBV7-9, the J gene TRBJ2-5; 7 bases fit TRBD1. After removal of 1 base from V and 4 bases from J, the junction contained 3 bases not matched to a gene. The germline CDR1 and CDR2 sequences are SEHNR and FQNEAQ (reference sequence). The CDR3 is made up of 14 amino acids. CDR3 bases: TGTGCCAGCAGCTTAGAGGGGGCGGGAGAGACCCAGTACTTC. Its translation is CASSLEGAGETQYF.

This chain joins TRBV6-1 and TRBJ2-7; D possibly corresponds to TRBD2 (6 bases). The CDR3 totals 16 residues. The germline V gene has CDR1 MNHNS and CDR2 SASEGT. Trimming took off 2 bases at V and 0 bases at J, with 14 bases between the two ends. The CDR3 is CASSEWSGGSSYEQYF. DNA for the CDR3: TGTGCCAGCAGTGAATGGTCCGGAGGGAGCTCCTACGAGCAGTACTTC.

The chain recombines TRBV5-6 with TRBJ1-3; D gene uncertain. Trimming stripped 0 bases from V and 0 bases from J, with 10 bases between. In germline, CDR1 is SGHDT, CDR2 YYEEEE. The CDR3 totals 16 residues. The CDR3 loop is CASSLDHGSSGNTIYF. CDR3 DNA: TGTGCCAGCAGCTTGGACCACGGGAGCTCTGGAAACACCATATATTTT.

This clone was detected only once. V usage is TRBV28 and J usage is TRBJ1-2; D is unresolved. Deletions cut 2 bases from V and 7 bases from J, with 23 bases between. In germline, CDR1 is MDHEN, CDR2 SYDVKM. This CDR3 contains 17 residues. CDR3: CASSLSTAREGFRGYTF. In DNA form, the CDR3 reads TGTGCCAGCAGTTTAAGTACGGCCCGGGAGGGTTTTCGTGGCTACACCTTC.

V gene TRBV27 combines with J gene TRBJ2-1, with 12 positions matching TRBD2. CDR1 and CDR2 from the germline V gene are MNHEY and SMNVEV (reference sequence). CDR3 length equals 15 residues. The V and J ends lost 5 bases and 4 bases, in that order; junction bases with no gene match: 3. CDR3 sequence reads: CASSPSGGAYNEQFF. Here the CDR3 DNA reads TGTGCCAGCAGTCCTAGCGGGGGGGCGTACAATGAGCAGTTCTTC.

The V call is TRBV7-8, the J call TRBJ2-3; no reliable D call. The CDR3 extends over 14 amino acids. The V and J ends lost 1 base and 3 bases respectively, with 8 bases between them. Germline loops: CDR1 SGHVS, CDR2 FQNEAQ. The CDR3 here is CASSLVALTDTQYF. CDR3 nucleotide sequence: TGTGCCAGCAGCTTAGTAGCCTTGACAGATACGCAGTATTTT. Full variable domain (missing parts from reference TRBV7-8 and TRBJ2-3): GAGVSQSPRYKVAKRGQDVALRCDPISGHVSLFWYQQALGQGPEFLTYFQNEAQLDKSGLPSDRFFAERPEGSVSTLKIQRTQQEDSAVYLCASSLVALTDTQYFGPGTRLTVL.

This sequence joins TRBV7-9 and TRBJ2-7, with D possibly being TRBD1 (6 bases). This CDR3 is built from 15 residues. V dropped 5 bases and J dropped 3 bases, with 17 bases sitting between them. Germline CDR1 and CDR2: SEHNR and FQNEAQ (reference sequence). For the CDR3, the DNA is TGTGCCAGCAGCCCTACAGGGACGTGGGTCTACGAGCAGTACTTC. It is translated as CASSPTGTWVYEQYF.

The chain is built from TRBV7-9 and TRBJ2-1; 9 bases are shared with TRBD1. Trimming removed 1 base from V and 5 bases from J; junction bases left unmatched: 9. Germline V gene data show CDR1 as SEHNR and CDR2 as FQNEAQ (reference sequence). The CDR3 has 17 amino acids. CDR3 in DNA: TGTGCCAGCAGCTTAGACAGGGGGCGGTTAATGGACAATGAGCAGTTCTTC. The encoded protein is CASSLDRGRLMDNEQFF. Full variable domain (rest looked up from reference TRBV7-9 and TRBJ2-1): DTGVSQNPRHKITKRGQNVTFRCDPISEHNRLYWYRQTLGQGPEFLTYFQNEAQLEKSRLLSDRFSAERPKGSFSTLEIQRTEQGDSAMYLCASSLDRGRLMDNEQFFGPGTRLTVL.

The V and J genes are TRBV19 and TRBJ2-1; D is perhaps TRBD1 (5 bases). The CDR3 is 14 amino acids. CDR1 and CDR2 (germline): LNHDA, SQIVND (reference sequence). V lost 6 bases, J lost 9 bases, and 18 bases lay in between. CDR3 bases: TGTGCCAGTAGCCTCGCAGGGATATCGGGTGAGCAGTTCTTC. It is translated as CASSLAGISGEQFF.

This clone has just one count. Other DNA sequences in this specimen translate into the identical CDR3. The V gene is TRBV4-1, the J gene TRBJ1-1; D is uncertain. The CDR3 is 14 amino acids. Looked up from germline, CDR1 is MGHRA and CDR2 is YSYEKL. V was trimmed by 3 bases and J by 0 bases, leaving 8 bases between them. CDR3 nucleotide sequence: TGCGCCAGCAGCCAGGCAGGACTGAACACTGAAGCTTTCTTT. Its translation is CASSQAGLNTEAFF.

The V call is TRBV7-8, the J call TRBJ2-7; TRBD2 is a possible D gene (6 bases). V dropped 5 bases and J dropped 0 bases, with 11 bases sitting between them. This CDR3 has 14 residues. Germline CDR1 is SGHVS and CDR2 is FQNEAQ. The CDR3 is CASSPGTFSYEQYF. CDR3 in DNA: TGTGCCAGCAGCCCAGGGACTTTCTCCTACGAGCAGTACTTC.

Worth noting for this clone: Within the sample, other DNA sequences also encode this same CDR3. The chain is built from TRBV6-5 and TRBJ1-1, with D unresolved. V lost 2 bases to trimming and J lost 4 bases, with 8 bases between them. Germline loops: CDR1 MNHEY, CDR2 SVGAGI. This CDR3 region has 13 residues. This CDR3 reads CASSYGRATEAFF. The DNA for the CDR3 is TGTGCCAGCAGTTACGGAAGGGCCACTGAAGCTTTCTTT.

The CDR3 is CSALPPNSYGYTF. CDR3 nucleotide sequence: TGCAGCGCTCTCCCTCCGAATTCCTATGGCTACACCTTC. This chain connects TRBV29-1 to TRBJ1-2; no clear D gene. Trimming took off 7 bases at V and 4 bases at J, with 16 bases between the two ends. Germline loops: CDR1 SQVTM, CDR2 ANQGSEA. This CDR3 region has 13 residues.

This chain links TRBV27 with TRBJ2-2; no clear D. Germline V CDR1 and CDR2: MNHEY, SMNVEV (reference sequence). This CDR3 contains 16 residues. Trimming stripped 3 bases from V and 0 bases from J, with 11 bases between. CDR3 region: CASSLRVGPNTGELFF. The CDR3 bases are TGTGCCAGCAGTTTGAGAGTAGGGCCGAACACCGGGGAGCTGTTTTTT.

The chain uses TRBV5-4 and TRBJ1-1; 7 bases line up with TRBD1. The V gene's germline CDR1 is SGHNT and CDR2 YYREEE (reference sequence). V dropped 10 bases and J dropped 10; count of bases not matched to a gene: 13. This CDR3 contains 12 residues. Here the CDR3 reads CAVQPQGVRAFF. CDR3 nucleotides: TGTGCCGTTCAACCTCAGGGGGTACGAGCTTTCTTT.